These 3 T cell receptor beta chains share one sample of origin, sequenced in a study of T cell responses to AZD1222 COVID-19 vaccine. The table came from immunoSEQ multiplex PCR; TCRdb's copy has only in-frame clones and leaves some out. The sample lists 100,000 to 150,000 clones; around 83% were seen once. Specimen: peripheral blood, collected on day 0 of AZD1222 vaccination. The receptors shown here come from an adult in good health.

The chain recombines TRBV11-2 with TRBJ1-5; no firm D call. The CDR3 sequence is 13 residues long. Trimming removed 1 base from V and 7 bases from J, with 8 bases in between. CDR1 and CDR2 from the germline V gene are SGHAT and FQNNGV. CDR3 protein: CASSLVESQPQHF. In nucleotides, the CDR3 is TGTGCCAGCAGCTTAGTTGAGTCCCAGCCCCAGCATTTT. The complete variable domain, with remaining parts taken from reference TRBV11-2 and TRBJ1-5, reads EAGVAQSPRYKIIEKRQSVAFWCNPISGHATLYWYQQILGQGPKLLIQFQNNGVVDDSQLPKDRFSAERLKGVDSTLKIQPAKLEDSAVYLCASSLVESQPQHFGDGTRLSIL.

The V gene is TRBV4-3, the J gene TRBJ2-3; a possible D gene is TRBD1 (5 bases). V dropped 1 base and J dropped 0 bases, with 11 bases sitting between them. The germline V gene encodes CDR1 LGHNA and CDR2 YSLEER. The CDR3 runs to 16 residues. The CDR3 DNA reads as TGCGCCAGCAGCCAAGTCGCAGGGCTGAGCACAGATACGCAGTATTTT. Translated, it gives CASSQVAGLSTDTQYF.

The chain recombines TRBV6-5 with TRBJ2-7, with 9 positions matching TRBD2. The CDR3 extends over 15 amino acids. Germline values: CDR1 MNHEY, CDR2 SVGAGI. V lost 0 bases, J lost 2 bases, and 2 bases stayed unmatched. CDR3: CASSYSSSGAYEQYF. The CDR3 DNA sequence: TGTGCCAGCAGTTACTCGTCTAGCGGGGCCTACGAGCAGTACTTC.